This TCR beta chain was identified during a study of cytomegalovirus exposure and HLA in healthy donors. General observations from the study: The classifier, whose performance was assessed in both the original and validation cohorts, reportedly diagnosed cytomegalovirus status with high specificity and sensitivity. In a later analysis, most CMV-associated TCR beta chains appeared HLA-restricted. A prior analysis recorded that most TCR beta V segments were productive about 87% or about 30% of the time.

Concerning this clone itself: Its antigen is unknown.

13 Jbeta primers and 60 Vbeta primers were used for the PCR. Method: immunoSEQ multiplex PCR; TCRdb's copy keeps in-frame clones and lacks some. The repertoire holds about 200,000 clones, with just under 70% as singletons. From germline, CDR1 is MGHRA and CDR2 YSYEKL. V was shortened by 1 base and J by 4 bases, with 13 bases between the two germline ends. The CDR3 length is 15 residues. The receptor's source is a man aged 35 to 55 in good health and CMV-seropositive. Sequencing input: PBMCs. The genes are TRBV4-1 and TRBJ2-5, with D perhaps TRBD2 (5 bases). The CDR3 DNA sequence: TGCGCCAGCAGCCAAGGGGCTAGCCTGCTAGAGACCCAGTACTTC. Residues: CASSQGASLLETQYF.